These 29 T cell receptor gamma chains share one sample of origin, sequenced in a study of γδ T cells in repeated Plasmodium falciparum infection. Gammadelta T cells were flow-sorted from PBMC into Vgamma9/Vdelta2+ and Vdelta2-negative populations for bulk analysis. TCRdb fed the multiplex PCR reads into CATT to redo clone calling. This repertoire shows around 27,000 gamma-chain clones, roughly 1.4% found once; its top ten account for 15% to 20%. Sequences were obtained from gamma-delta T cells from blood. Receptors originate from a pool of human donors (malaria-infected and uninfected, not separated).

A word on this clone: This DNA's translation and the protein TCRdb lists, from a much larger clone, do not match at residue 4, likely due to a read error; the protein shown is translated from the DNA. The chain combines TRGV4 with TRGJ1 or TRGJ2. As TCRdb names no J gene, one was assigned here on the basis of a DNA match to germline. The CDR3 runs to 14 residues. Germline CDR1 reads EGSTGY; CDR2 reads YDSYTSSV. The DNA for the CDR3 is TGTGCCACCCGGGACCTGACGGGTTATTATAAGAAACTCTTT. Amino acid sequence: CATRDLTGYYKKLF.

This clone was picked up many times. The CDR3 spells CATWDGPGRGYKKLF. In nucleotides, the CDR3 is TGTGCCACCTGGGACGGGCCGGGGAGAGGATATAAGAAACTCTTT. The chain recombines TRGV2 with TRGJ1 or TRGJ2. Germline loops: CDR1 EGSNGY, CDR2 YDSYNSKV. This CDR3 has 15 residues. The trim removed 0 bases at V and 7 bases at J, leaving 12 bases unmatched.

This clone was detected many times. TCRdb lists the protein of a much larger clone for this DNA, which differs at residue 4, so this is likely a read error; the protein given here is translated from the DNA itself. This chain joins TRGV9 and TRGJ1 or TRGJ2. TCRdb gives no J gene; it was assigned here by matching the DNA to germline. CDR1 is GITISATS, CDR2 ISYDGTV, per germline (reference sequence). The CDR3 runs 11 residues. The chain's CDR3 is CALREPYKKLF. The CDR3 DNA is TGTGCCTTGAGGGAGCCCTATAAGAAACTCTTT.

Points on this clone: This DNA's translation differs at residue 7 from TCRdb's protein, which comes from a much larger clone; a read error is likely, and the protein shown is translated from the DNA. This chain connects TRGV9 to TRGJP. TCRdb records no J gene; here it was assigned by comparing the DNA to germline. The CDR3 has 10 residues. Germline loops: CDR1 GITISATS, CDR2 ISYDGTV (reference sequence). CDR3 sequence: CAEGKKVKVF. The CDR3 DNA reads TGTGCCGAGGGCAAAAAAGTCAAGGTATTT.

Turning to this clone: TCRdb's entry gives the protein of a much larger clone, which mismatches this DNA's translation at residue 17, likely from a read error; the protein reported here is translated from the DNA. This chain uses TRGV9 with TRGJP1. The J gene is absent in TCRdb and was assigned here via DNA matching to germline. J lost 15 bases, V lost 0 bases, and 25 bases had no gene match. The germline gives CDR1 GITISATS, CDR2 ISYDGTV (reference sequence). This CDR3 has 18 residues. CDR3 DNA sequence: TGTGCCTTGTGGGAGGTGCAGTCTACGAGTTTGGGCAAAAAAATCAAGATATTT. Amino acids: CALWEVQSTSLGKKIKIF.

The sample holds many counts of this clone. This DNA translates differently at residue 5 from the TCRdb protein, which is that of a much larger clone; a read error is likely, and the protein shown is the DNA's own translation. The chain couples TRGV9 to TRGJP. The V and J ends lost 5 bases and 9 bases, in that order; junction bases with no gene match: 7. Germline CDR1 reads GITISATS; CDR2 reads ISYDGTV (reference sequence). The CDR3 totals 15 residues. CDR3 coding DNA: TGTGCCTTGTGGGGGGATCGGTTGGGCAAAAAAATCAAGGTATTT. The encoded protein is CALWGDRLGKKIKVF.

This clone was found many times. The V call is TRGV3, the J call TRGJP2. This CDR3 is built from 12 residues. V lost 6 bases to trimming and J lost 4 bases; unmatched junction nucleotides: 2. Germline loops: CDR1 VTNTFY, CDR2 YDVSTARD (reference sequence). DNA for the CDR3: TGTGCCACCTGGTCTAGTGATTGGATCAAGACGTTT. This encodes CATWSSDWIKTF.

This clone has ten or more counts. This likely traces to a read error, being one base from a far larger clone. Distinct nucleotide sequences in the sample also encode this CDR3. This sequence joins TRGV9 and TRGJP. The CDR3 is 17 amino acids. Germline loops: CDR1 GITISATS, CDR2 ISYDGTV (reference sequence). CDR3 region: CALWEVQKELGKKIKVF. CDR3 sequence (DNA): TGTGCCTTGTGGGAGGTGCAGAAAGAGCTGGGCAAAAAAATCAAGGTATTT.

This clone was detected many times. TCRdb shows a much larger clone's protein in place of this DNA's translation, and the two differ at residue 3, likely through a read error; the protein shown is translated from the DNA. The CDR3 here is CASWETPVELGKKIKVF. The CDR3, as DNA: TGTGCCTCGTGGGAGACCCCGGTAGAGTTGGGCAAAAAAATCAAGGTATTT. V is TRGV9 and J is TRGJP. The CDR3 totals 17 residues. Per the germline V gene, CDR1 is GITISATS and CDR2 is ISYDGTV (reference sequence).

At least ten counts were recorded for this clone. TCRdb shows a much larger clone's protein in place of this DNA's translation, and the two differ at residue 10, likely through a read error; the protein shown is translated from the DNA. J gene calling gave no result, while the V gene is TRGV9. CDR3 length: 12 amino acids. Germline CDR1 reads GITISATS; CDR2 reads ISYDGTV (reference sequence). The CDR3 DNA follows: TGTGCCTTGTGGGAGTCCTTTAATAAGGAACTCTTT. Its translation is CALWESFNKELF.

There are a few counts of this clone. A far larger clone differs by one base, so this is likely a read error. The chain links TRGV4 to TRGJ1 or TRGJ2. The J gene was not available in TCRdb and was assigned here by matching the DNA to germline segments. Germline lookup yields CDR1 EGSTGY and CDR2 YDSYTSSV. The CDR3 is 13 residues long. Losses at the gene ends were 4 bases for V and 5 bases for J; bases not matched to a gene: 8. This chain's CDR3 is CATWELKDYKKLF. Here the CDR3 DNA reads TGTGCCACCTGGGAGCTGAAGGATTATAAGAAACTCTTT.

This clone was seen more than once but under ten times. This probably arose from a read error, given a far larger clone one base away. Other DNA sequences of this sample code for an identical CDR3. The chain combines TRGV9 with TRGJ1 or TRGJ2. The J gene, absent from TCRdb, was called here by matching the DNA to germline. CDR1 and CDR2 from the germline V gene are GITISATS and ISYDGTV (reference sequence). CDR3 length equals 12 residues. CDR3: CALWARPGKKLF. For the CDR3, the DNA is TGCGCCTTGTGGGCCCGCCCGGGCAAGAAACTCTTT.

This clone was seen many times. TCRdb pairs this DNA with a much larger clone's protein that differs at residue 7, likely a read error; the protein shown was translated from the DNA. This chain joins TRGV4 and TRGJ1 or TRGJ2. CDR3 size: 13 residues. CDR1 and CDR2 (germline): EGSTGY, YDSYTSSV. V lost 0 bases, J lost 8 bases, and 7 bases stayed unmatched. The CDR3 DNA is TGTGCCACCTGGGATGGGCGCCAAGATAAGAAACTCTTT. This translates into CATWDGRQDKKLF.

This clone was seen more than once but under ten times. The TCRdb record carries a much larger clone's protein, which differs from this DNA's translation at residue 8; a read error is the likely cause, and the protein listed here is the DNA translation. The CDR3 reads CATWVHYHKKLF. The CDR3 nucleotides read TGTGCCACCTGGGTCCATTATCATAAGAAACTCTTT. This sequence joins TRGV4 and TRGJ1 or TRGJ2. No J gene was available from TCRdb, and it was assigned here by a germline match of the DNA. Per the germline V gene, CDR1 is EGSTGY and CDR2 is YDSYTSSV. The CDR3 length is 12 residues.

To note about this clone: The TCRdb protein comes from a much larger clone and disagrees with this DNA's translation at residue 11, likely due to a read error; the protein given here is derived from the DNA. V gene TRGV5 combines with J gene TRGJ1 or TRGJ2. The J gene was not available in TCRdb and was assigned here by matching the DNA to germline segments. CDR1 is VINAFY, CDR2 YDVSNSKD, per germline. The CDR3 consists of 14 residues. The CDR3 loop reads CATWDYSAYYEKLF. In nucleotides, the CDR3 is TGTGCCACCTGGGACTACAGTGCTTATTATGAGAAACTCTTT.

In its sample, this clone was seen a few times. A read error likely explains why the TCRdb protein, taken from a much larger clone, differs from this DNA's translation at residue 4; the protein shown is translated from the DNA. This same CDR3 is encoded by further DNA sequences in the sample. CDR3 amino acids: CALREKRNYKKLF. DNA for the CDR3: TGTGCCTTGAGGGAGAAGCGGAATTATAAGAAACTCTTT. V is TRGV9 and J is TRGJ1 or TRGJ2. No J gene was available from TCRdb, and it was assigned here by a germline match of the DNA. The CDR3 spans 13 residues. Germline V gene lookup returns CDR1 GITISATS and CDR2 ISYDGTV (reference sequence).

This clone was picked up a small number of times. Translating this DNA gives a protein that differs at residue 11 from the TCRdb one, which belongs to a much larger clone; a read error is likely, and the protein shown is this translation. DNA for the CDR3: TGTGCCTTGTGGGAGGTGCAGTCTACGAGTTTTGGCAAAAAAATCAAGGTATTT. Its protein product is CALWEVQSTSFGKKIKVF. The genes are TRGV9 and TRGJP. The J gene, absent from TCRdb, was called here by matching the DNA to germline. The CDR3 covers 18 residues. Germline assignment: CDR1 GITISATS and CDR2 ISYDGTV (reference sequence). V dropped 0 bases and J dropped 13; count of bases not matched to a gene: 15.

This clone was counted many times. TCRdb has a much larger clone's protein, which differs at residue 4 from the translation of this DNA, likely because of a read error; what is shown is the protein translated from the DNA. J is TRGJ1 or TRGJ2 and V is TRGV3. The CDR3 has 11 amino acids. Germline CDR1 and CDR2: VTNTFY and YDVSTARD (reference sequence). The CDR3, as DNA: TGTGCCACCTGTGACAGGCGTAAGAAACTCTTT. Translation gives CATCDRRKKLF.

A few counts support this clone. One base separates it from a far larger clone, so it is likely a read error. Other nucleotide sequences from this sample produce the same CDR3. This rearrangement joins TRGV8 to TRGJ1 or TRGJ2. The J gene was missing in TCRdb and was found by matching the end of the DNA to germline. CDR1 is VENAVY and CDR2 is YDSYNSRV in the germline V gene. The CDR3 has 13 residues. CDR3 bases: TGCGCCACCTGGGAGCCCTGGTATTATAAGAAACTCTTT. This codes for CATWEPWYYKKLF.

This clone was seen a handful of times. TCRdb attributes to this sequence the protein of a much larger clone, which differs from the DNA translation at residue 3; a read error is likely, and the protein displayed is translated from the DNA. V and J are TRGV8 and TRGJ1 or TRGJ2. The germline CDR1 and CDR2 sequences are VENAVY and YDSYNSRV. This CDR3 region has 13 residues. CDR3 sequence: CAAWDRKCYKKLF. The CDR3 coding sequence is TGTGCCGCCTGGGATAGGAAGTGCTATAAGAAACTCTTT.

Many counts were recorded for this clone. The TCRdb protein, from a much larger clone, departs from this DNA's translation at residue 3, likely by read error; the protein shown derives from the DNA. The V gene is TRGV4, the J gene TRGJ1 or TRGJ2. TCRdb does not report a J gene; here it was assigned by matching the DNA to germline references. Looked up from germline, CDR1 is EGSTGY and CDR2 is YDSYTSSV. The CDR3 contains 10 residues. The CDR3, as DNA: TGTGCCGCCTGGGAGCATAAGAAACTCTTT. Encoded protein: CAAWEHKKLF.

In its sample, this clone was seen a few times. With a far larger clone one base away, a read error is the likely cause. Different DNA sequences within this sample yield the same CDR3. The V gene call reads TRGV9; no J gene was called. This CDR3 is 15 amino acids long. Germline V CDR1 and CDR2: GITISATS, ISYDGTV (reference sequence). This CDR3 is CALWIQELGKKIKVF. The CDR3 DNA reads TGTGCCTTGTGGATACAAGAGTTGGGCAAAAAAATCAAGGTGTTT.

This clone has ten or more counts. The chain uses TRGV4 and TRGJ1 or TRGJ2. J was trimmed by 0 bases and V by 5 bases; bases with no gene match: 4. The CDR3 has 13 residues. The germline V gene has CDR1 EGSTGY and CDR2 YDSYTSSV. The CDR3 sequence is CATWGSNYYKKLF. CDR3 coding DNA: TGTGCCACCTGGGGTTCGAATTATTATAAGAAACTCTTT.

Concerning this clone itself: The protein TCRdb gives is from a much larger clone and does not agree with this DNA's translation at residue 6, likely a read error; the protein shown here comes from the DNA. The genes are TRGV4 and TRGJ1 or TRGJ2. The J gene, left out of TCRdb, was set here by checking the DNA against germline. Germline V lookup: CDR1 EGSTGY, CDR2 YDSYTSSV. The length of the CDR3 is 14 residues. The CDR3 sequence is CATWDSFRYSKKLF. CDR3 DNA sequence: TGTGCCACCTGGGATTCTTTCCGGTATTCTAAGAAACTCTTT.

Points on this clone: A far larger clone is one nucleotide away, so this likely arose from a read error. This sample also contains other DNA sequences that code for the same CDR3. V gene assignment gives TRGV9, but the J gene was left uncalled. There are 18 residues in the CDR3. Germline CDR1 is GITISATS and CDR2 is ISYDGTV (reference sequence). In DNA form, the CDR3 reads TGTGCCTTGTGGGAGGGTACGAAAGAGGGGTTGGGCAAAAAAATCAAGGTATTC. Amino acid sequence: CALWEGTKEGLGKKIKVF.

This clone was recorded at least ten times. It differs at one base from a far larger clone, so likely a read error. In the same sample, other DNA sequences code for this CDR3. Here the V gene is TRGV9, but the J gene went uncalled. Germline values: CDR1 GITISATS, CDR2 ISYDGTV (reference sequence). The CDR3 length is 19 residues. CDR3 DNA: TGTGCCTTGTGGGAGGTGCACGCCTACTACTTGCAGAATTATTATAAGAAACTCTTC. Translated, it gives CALWEVHAYYLQNYYKKLF.

The table lists this clone with many counts. The chain uses TRGV8 and TRGJ1 or TRGJ2. TCRdb does not report a J gene; here it was assigned by matching the DNA to germline references. Germline CDR1 and CDR2: VENAVY and YDSYNSRV. The V segment lost 2 bases and the J segment 3 bases; nucleotides outside the gene matches: 13. CDR3 size: 16 residues. The CDR3 is CATWDTAWSVYYKKLF. The CDR3 DNA follows: TGTGCCACCTGGGATACCGCCTGGTCGGTTTATTATAAGAAACTCTTT.

This clone was detected ten times or more. The CDR3 bases are TGTGCCACCTGGGGACGGAGGGAGTTGGGCAAAAAAATCAAGGTATTT. Its translation: CATWGRRELGKKIKVF. The V and J genes are TRGV3 and TRGJP. Germline V gene data show CDR1 as VTNTFY and CDR2 as YDVSTARD (reference sequence). The CDR3 has 16 residues. V dropped 5 bases and J dropped 7; count of bases not matched to a gene: 8.

This clone was counted between two and nine times. The chain uses TRGV2 and TRGJ1 or TRGJ2. TCRdb records no J gene; here it was assigned by comparing the DNA to germline. V shed 1 base, J shed 4 bases, and the junction held 10 bases outside the gene matches. The CDR3 totals 15 residues. Germline V lookup: CDR1 EGSNGY, CDR2 YDSYNSKV. CDR3 amino acids: CATWDGPFWYYKKLF. In nucleotides, the CDR3 is TGTGCCACCTGGGACGGCCCATTTTGGTATTATAAGAAACTCTTT.